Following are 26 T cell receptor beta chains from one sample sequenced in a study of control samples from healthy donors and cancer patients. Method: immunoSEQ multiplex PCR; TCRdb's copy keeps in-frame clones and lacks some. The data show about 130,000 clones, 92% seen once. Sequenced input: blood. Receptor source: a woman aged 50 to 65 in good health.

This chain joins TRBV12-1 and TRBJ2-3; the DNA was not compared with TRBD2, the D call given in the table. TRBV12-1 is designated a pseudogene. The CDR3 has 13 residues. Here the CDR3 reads CASSFGLAGTQYF. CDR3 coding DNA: TGTGCCAGCAGCTTTGGACTAGCGGGTACGCAGTATTTT.

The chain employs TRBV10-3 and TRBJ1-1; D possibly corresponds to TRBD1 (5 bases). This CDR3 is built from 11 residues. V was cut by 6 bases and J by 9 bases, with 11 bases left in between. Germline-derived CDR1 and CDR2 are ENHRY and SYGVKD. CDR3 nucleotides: TGTGCCATCAGCACGACAGAAAAAGCTTTCTTT. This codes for CAISTTEKAFF.

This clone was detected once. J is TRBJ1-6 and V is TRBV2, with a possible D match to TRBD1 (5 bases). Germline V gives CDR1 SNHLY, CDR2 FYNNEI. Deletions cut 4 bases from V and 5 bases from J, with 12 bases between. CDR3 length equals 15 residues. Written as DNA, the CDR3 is TGTGCCAGCAGTGGGGGAGGGACCAATAATTCACCCCTCCACTTT. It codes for CASSGGGTNNSPLHF.

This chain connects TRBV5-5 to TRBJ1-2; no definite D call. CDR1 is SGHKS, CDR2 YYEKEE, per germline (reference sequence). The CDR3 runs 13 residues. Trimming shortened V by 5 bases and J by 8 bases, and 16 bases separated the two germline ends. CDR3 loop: CASSSRWTEGYTF. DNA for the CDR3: TGTGCCAGCAGTTCTAGATGGACGGAAGGCTACACCTTC.

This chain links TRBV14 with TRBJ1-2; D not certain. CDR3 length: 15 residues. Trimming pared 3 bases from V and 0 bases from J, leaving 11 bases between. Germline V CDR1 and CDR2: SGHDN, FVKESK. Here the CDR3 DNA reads TGTGCCAGCAGCCACACCACAAGAGCTAACTATGGCTACACCTTC. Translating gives CASSHTTRANYGYTF.

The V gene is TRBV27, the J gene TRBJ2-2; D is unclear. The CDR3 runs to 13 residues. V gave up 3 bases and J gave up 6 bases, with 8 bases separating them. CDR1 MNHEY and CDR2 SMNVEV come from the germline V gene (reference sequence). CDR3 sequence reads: CASSFRRPGELFF. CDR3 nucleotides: TGTGCCAGCAGTTTTAGACGACCCGGGGAGCTGTTTTTT.

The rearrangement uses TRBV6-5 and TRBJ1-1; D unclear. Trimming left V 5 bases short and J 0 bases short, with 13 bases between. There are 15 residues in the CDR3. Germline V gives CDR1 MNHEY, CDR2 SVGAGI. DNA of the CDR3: TGTGCCAGCAGTCCTATTCAGGACCTGAACACTGAAGCTTTCTTT. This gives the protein CASSPIQDLNTEAFF.

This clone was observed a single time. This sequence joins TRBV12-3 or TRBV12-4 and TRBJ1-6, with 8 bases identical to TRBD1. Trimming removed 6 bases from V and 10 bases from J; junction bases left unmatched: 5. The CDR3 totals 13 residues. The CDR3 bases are TGTGCCAGCAGGTGGACAGGGCCATCACCCCTCCACTTT. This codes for CASRWTGPSPLHF.

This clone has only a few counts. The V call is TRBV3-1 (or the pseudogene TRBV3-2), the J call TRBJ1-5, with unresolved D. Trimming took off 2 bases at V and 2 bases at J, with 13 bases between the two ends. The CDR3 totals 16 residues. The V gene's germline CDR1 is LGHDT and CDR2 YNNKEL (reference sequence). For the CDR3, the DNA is TGTGCCAGCAGCCAACTGCAGCAGGTGCGCAATCAGCCCCAGCATTTT. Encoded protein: CASSQLQQVRNQPQHF.

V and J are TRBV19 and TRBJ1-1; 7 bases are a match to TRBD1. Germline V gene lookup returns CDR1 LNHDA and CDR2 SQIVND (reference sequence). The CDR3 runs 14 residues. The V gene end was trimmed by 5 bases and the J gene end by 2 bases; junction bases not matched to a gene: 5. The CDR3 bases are TGTGCCAGTAGTCACAGGGGTTTCAACACTGAAGCTTTCTTT. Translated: CASSHRGFNTEAFF.

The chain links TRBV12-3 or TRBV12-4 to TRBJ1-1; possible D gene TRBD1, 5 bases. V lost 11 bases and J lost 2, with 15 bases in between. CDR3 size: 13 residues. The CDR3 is CASRPGGNTEAFF. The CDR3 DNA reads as TGTGCCTCTCGACCCGGGGGAAACACTGAAGCTTTCTTT.

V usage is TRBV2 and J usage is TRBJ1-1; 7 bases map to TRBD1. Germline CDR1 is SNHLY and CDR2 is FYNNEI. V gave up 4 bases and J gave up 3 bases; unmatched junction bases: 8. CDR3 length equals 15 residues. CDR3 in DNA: TGTGCCAGCAGTGTAAGACAGGGAGGGGACACTGAAGCTTTCTTT. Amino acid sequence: CASSVRQGGDTEAFF.

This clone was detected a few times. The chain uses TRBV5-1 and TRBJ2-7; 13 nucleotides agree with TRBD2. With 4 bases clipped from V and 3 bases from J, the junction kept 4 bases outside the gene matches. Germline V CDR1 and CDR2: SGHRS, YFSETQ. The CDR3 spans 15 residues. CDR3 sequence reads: CASSRTSGSYYEQYF. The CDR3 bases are TGCGCCAGCAGCCGGACTAGCGGGAGCTACTACGAGCAGTACTTC.

DNA of the CDR3: TGTGCCAGCAGCAATGAACGGACGTCAGGCGACGAGCAGTACTTC. This encodes CASSNERTSGDEQYF. The chain recombines TRBV2 with TRBJ2-7; unclear D gene. Germline CDR1 and CDR2: SNHLY and FYNNEI. The length of the CDR3 is 15 residues. The V and J ends lost 6 bases and 5 bases respectively, with 20 bases between them.

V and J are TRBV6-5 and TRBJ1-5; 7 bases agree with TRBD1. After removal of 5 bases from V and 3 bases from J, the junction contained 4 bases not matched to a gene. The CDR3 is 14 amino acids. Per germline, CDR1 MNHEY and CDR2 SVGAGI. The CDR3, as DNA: TGTGCCAGCAGTCCCGACAGGGCCAATCAGCCCCAGCATTTT. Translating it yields CASSPDRANQPQHF.

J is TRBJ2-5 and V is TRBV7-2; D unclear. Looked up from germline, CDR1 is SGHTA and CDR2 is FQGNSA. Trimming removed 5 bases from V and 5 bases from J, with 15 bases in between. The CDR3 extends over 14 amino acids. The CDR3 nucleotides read TGTGCCAGCAGCGAGCCCACGGCACCGGAGACCCAGTACTTC. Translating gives CASSEPTAPETQYF. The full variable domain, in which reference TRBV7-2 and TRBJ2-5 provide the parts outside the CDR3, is GAGVSQSPSNKVTEKGKDVELRCDPISGHTALYWYRQSLGQGLEFLIYFQGNSAPDKSGLPSDRFSAERTGGSVSTLTIQRTQQEDSAVYLCASSEPTAPETQYFGPGTRLLVL.

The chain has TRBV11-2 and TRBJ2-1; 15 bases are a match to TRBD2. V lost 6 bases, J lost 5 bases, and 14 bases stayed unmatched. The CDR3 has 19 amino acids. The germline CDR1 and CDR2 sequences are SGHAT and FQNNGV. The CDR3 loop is CASRGLRRGLAGGNNEQFF. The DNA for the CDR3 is TGTGCCAGCAGGGGCCTCAGGAGGGGACTAGCGGGGGGTAACAATGAGCAGTTCTTC.

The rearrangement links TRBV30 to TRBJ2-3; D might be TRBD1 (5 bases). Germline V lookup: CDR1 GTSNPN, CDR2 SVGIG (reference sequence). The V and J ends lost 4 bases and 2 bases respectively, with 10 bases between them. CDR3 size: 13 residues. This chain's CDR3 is CAWTPGFTDTQYF. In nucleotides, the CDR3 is TGTGCCTGGACCCCAGGGTTCACAGATACGCAGTATTTT.

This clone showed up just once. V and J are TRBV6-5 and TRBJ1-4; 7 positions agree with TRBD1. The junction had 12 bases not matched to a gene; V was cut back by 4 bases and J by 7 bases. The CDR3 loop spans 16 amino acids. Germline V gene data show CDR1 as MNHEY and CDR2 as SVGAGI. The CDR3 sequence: CASSFSLRGMREKLFF. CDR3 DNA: TGTGCCAGCAGTTTCTCCCTCAGGGGGATGCGTGAAAAACTGTTTTTT.

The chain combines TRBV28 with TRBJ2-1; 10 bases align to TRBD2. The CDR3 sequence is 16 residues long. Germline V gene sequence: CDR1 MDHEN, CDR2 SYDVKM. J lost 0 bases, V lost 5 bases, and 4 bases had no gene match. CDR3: CASSPLAGDSYNEQFF. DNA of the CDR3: TGTGCCAGCAGTCCCCTAGCGGGAGACTCCTACAATGAGCAGTTCTTC.

CDR3 in DNA: TGTGCCAGCAGTTTCCCAGGTAATGAAAAACTGTTTTTT. Amino acids: CASSFPGNEKLFF. The chain couples TRBV12-3 or TRBV12-4 to TRBJ1-4; no firm D call. The V end was cut by 3 bases, the J end by 4 bases, with 6 bases between. The CDR3 contains 13 residues.

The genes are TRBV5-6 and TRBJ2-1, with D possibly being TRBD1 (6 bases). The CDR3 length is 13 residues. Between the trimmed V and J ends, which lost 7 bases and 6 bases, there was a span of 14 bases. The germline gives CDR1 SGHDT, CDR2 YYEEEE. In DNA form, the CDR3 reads TGTGCCAGCCGGGTCCAGGGGCGCAATGAGCAGTTCTTC. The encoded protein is CASRVQGRNEQFF.

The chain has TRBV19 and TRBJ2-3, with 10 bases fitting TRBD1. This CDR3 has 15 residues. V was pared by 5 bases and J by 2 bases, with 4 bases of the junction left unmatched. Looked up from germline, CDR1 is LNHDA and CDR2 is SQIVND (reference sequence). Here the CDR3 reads CASSVGQGSTDTQYF. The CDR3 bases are TGTGCCAGTAGTGTGGGACAGGGGTCCACAGATACGCAGTATTTT.

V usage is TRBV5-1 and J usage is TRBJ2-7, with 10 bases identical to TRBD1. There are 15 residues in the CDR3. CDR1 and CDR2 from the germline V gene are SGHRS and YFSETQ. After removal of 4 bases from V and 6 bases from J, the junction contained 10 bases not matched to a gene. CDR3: CASSVSPGQGREQYF. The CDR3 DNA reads TGCGCCAGCAGCGTATCACCGGGACAGGGGCGCGAGCAGTACTTC. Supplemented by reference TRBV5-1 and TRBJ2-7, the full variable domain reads KAGVTQTPRYLIKTRGQQVTLSCSPISGHRSVSWYQQTPGQGLQFLFEYFSETQRNKGNFPGRFSGRQFSNSRSEMNVSTLELGDSALYLCASSVSPGQGREQYFGPGTRLTVT.

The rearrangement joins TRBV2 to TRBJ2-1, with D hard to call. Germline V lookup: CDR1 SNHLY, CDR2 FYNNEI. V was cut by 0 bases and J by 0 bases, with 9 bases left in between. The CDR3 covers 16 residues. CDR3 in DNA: TGTGCCAGCAGTGAAGCGCTTACAAGCTCCTACAATGAGCAGTTCTTC. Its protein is CASSEALTSSYNEQFF.

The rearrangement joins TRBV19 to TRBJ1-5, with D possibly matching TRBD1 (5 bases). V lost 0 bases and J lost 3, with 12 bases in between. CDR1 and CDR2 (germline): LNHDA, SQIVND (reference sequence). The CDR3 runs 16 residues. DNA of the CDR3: TGTGCCAGTAGTATAGATGGGGCGGGGTTCAATCAGCCCCAGCATTTT. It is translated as CASSIDGAGFNQPQHF.